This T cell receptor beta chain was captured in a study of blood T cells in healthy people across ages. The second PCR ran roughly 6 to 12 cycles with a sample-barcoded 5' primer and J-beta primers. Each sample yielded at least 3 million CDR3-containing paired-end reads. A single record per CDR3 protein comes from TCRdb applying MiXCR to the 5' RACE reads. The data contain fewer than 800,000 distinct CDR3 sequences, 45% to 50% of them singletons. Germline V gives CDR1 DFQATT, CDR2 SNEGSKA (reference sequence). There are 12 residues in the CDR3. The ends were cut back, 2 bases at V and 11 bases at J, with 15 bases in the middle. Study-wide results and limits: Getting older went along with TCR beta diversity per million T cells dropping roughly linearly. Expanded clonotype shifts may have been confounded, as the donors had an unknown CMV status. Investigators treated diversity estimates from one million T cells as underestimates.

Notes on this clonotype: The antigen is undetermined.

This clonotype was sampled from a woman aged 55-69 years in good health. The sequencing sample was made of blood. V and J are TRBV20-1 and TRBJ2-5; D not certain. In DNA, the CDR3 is TGCAGTGCTAGATTGACTCGCGAGGAGCAGTACTTC. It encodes CSARLTREEQYF.